This TCR beta chain is from a study of blood T cell repertoires in COVID-19. Study information: COVID-19 samples collected from the United States, Italy and Spain covered acute and convalescent phases. Nucleic acid was either cDNA or gDNA, and it came from T cells, B-cell-depleted T cells, or PBMCs.

The repertoire was sequenced with immunoSEQ multiplex PCR; TCRdb's copy has only in-frame clones and lacks some. The sample contains about 180,000 clones, over 80% of which appear only once. The Seattle patients, enrolled during active infection, were followed longitudinally. V was clipped by 2 bases and J by 1 base, with 14 bases between them. The germline V gene encodes CDR1 MDHEN and CDR2 SYDVKM. CDR3 length: 17 amino acids. This clone was seen only once. The sequencing input was peripheral blood. This rearrangement joins TRBV28 to TRBJ1-4; possible D gene TRBD1, 5 bases. The receptor comes from a woman in her forties with COVID-19, enrolled during active disease. CDR3 sequence (DNA): TGTGCCAGCAGTTTACCAGGGCCCATTGGAACTAATGAAAAACTGTTTTTT. Translating gives CASSLPGPIGTNEKLFF.